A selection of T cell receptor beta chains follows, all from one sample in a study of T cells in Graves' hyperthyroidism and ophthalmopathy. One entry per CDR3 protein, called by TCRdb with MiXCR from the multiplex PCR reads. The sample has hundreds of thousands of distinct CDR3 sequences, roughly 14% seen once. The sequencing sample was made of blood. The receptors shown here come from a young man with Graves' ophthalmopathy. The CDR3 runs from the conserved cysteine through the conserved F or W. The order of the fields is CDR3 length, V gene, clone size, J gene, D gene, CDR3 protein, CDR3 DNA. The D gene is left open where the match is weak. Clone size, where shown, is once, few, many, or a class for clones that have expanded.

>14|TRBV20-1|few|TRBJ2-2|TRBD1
CSGSRDRGTGELFF
TGCAGTGGCAGCCGGGACAGGGGCACCGGGGAGCTGTTTTTT
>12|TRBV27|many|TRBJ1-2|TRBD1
CASRTGGNGYTF
TGTGCCAGCAGGACAGGGGGCAATGGCTACACCTTC
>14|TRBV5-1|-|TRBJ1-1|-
CASSGDPLGTEAFF
TGCGCCAGCAGCGGGGACCCCCTAGGGACTGAAGCTTTCTTT
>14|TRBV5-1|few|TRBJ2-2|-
CASSEGDRTGELFF
TGCGCCAGCAGCGAGGGGGACCGCACCGGGGAGCTGTTTTTT
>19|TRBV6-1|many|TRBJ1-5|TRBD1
CASSEALTGGVYSNQPQHF
TGTGCCAGCAGTGAAGCCTTGACAGGGGGGGTCTATAGCAATCAGCCCCAGCATTTT
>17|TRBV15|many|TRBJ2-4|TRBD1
CATSGAGQGRAKNIQYF
TGTGCCACCAGCGGAGCTGGACAGGGGCGAGCCAAAAACATTCAGTACTTC
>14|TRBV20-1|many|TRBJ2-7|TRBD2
CSAREGGGASEQYF
TGCAGTGCTAGAGAAGGCGGGGGGGCTAGCGAGCAGTACTTC
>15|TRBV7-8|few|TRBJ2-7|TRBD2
CASSLEELAGYEQYF
TGTGCCAGCAGCTTAGAAGAACTAGCGGGCTACGAGCAGTACTTC
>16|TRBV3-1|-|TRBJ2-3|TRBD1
CASSRTGGLFTDTQYF
TGTGCCAGCAGTCGGACAGGGGGGTTGTTCACAGATACGCAGTATTTT
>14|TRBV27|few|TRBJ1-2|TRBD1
CASSFGTGGFGYTF
TGTGCCAGCAGTTTTGGGACAGGGGGCTTTGGCTACACCTTC
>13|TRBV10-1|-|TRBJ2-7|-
CASSEGTTYEQYF
TGCGCCAGCAGTGAAGGGACCACCTACGAGCAGTACTTC
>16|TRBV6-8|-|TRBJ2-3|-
CASSSYSGEGTDTQYF
TGTGCCAGCAGTTCGTACTCAGGGGAGGGCACAGATACGCAGTATTTT
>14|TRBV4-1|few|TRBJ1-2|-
CASSQEGGDHGYTF
TGCGCCAGCAGCCAAGAGGGAGGGGATCATGGCTACACCTTC
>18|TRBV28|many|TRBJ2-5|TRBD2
CASSLLASGGPYQETQYF
TGTGCCAGCAGTTTATTGGCTAGCGGGGGACCCTACCAAGAGACCCAGTACTTC
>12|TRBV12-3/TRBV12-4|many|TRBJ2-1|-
CASSLAVNEQFF
TGCGCCAGCAGCTTGGCGGTCAATGAGCAGTTCTTC
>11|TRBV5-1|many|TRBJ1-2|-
CASRDHQGYTF
TGCGCCAGCAGAGACCATCAAGGCTACACCTTC
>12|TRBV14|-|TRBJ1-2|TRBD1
CASRGTAPSITF
TGTGCCAGCAGAGGGACAGCACCCTCAATCACCTTC
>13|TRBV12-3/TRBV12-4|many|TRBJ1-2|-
CASSIDRTRDYTF
TGTGCCAGCAGTATCGACAGGACTCGGGACTACACCTTC
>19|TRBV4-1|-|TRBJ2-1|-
CASSQVFGEDYLSYNEQFF
TGCGCCAGCAGCCAAGTCTTCGGGGAGGACTACCTCTCCTACAATGAGCAGTTCTTC
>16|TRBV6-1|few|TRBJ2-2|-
CASSESGAFDTGELFF
TGTGCCAGCAGTGAATCCGGGGCGTTCGACACCGGGGAGCTGTTTTTT
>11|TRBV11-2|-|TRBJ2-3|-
CASSTQDTQYF
TGTGCCAGCAGCACCCAAGATACGCAGTATTTT
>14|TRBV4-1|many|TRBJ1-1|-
CASSQPTRQEQAFF
TGCGCCAGCAGCCAACCGACTCGACAGGAACAAGCTTTCTTT
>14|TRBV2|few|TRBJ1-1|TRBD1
CASTQGAGYTEAFF
TGTGCCAGCACCCAGGGGGCTGGGTACACTGAAGCTTTCTTT
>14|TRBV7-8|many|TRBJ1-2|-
CASSFRDVTYGYTF
TGTGCCAGCAGCTTCAGGGACGTCACCTATGGCTACACCTTC
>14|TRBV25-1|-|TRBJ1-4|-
CASSEQGANEKLFF
TGTGCCAGCAGTGAACAAGGGGCCAATGAAAAACTGTTTTTT
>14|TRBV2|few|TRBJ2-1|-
CASSPTDSYNEQFF
TGTGCCAGCAGCCCGACCGACTCCTACAATGAGCAGTTCTTC
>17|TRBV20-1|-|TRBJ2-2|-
CSARPRAGGGSTGELFF
TGCAGTGCTAGGCCCCGGGCAGGGGGCGGGAGCACCGGGGAGCTGTTTTTT
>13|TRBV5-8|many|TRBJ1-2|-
CASSFSGNYGYTF
TGTGCCAGCAGCTTCTCGGGAAACTATGGCTACACCTTC